This T cell receptor (beta chain) was captured by sequencing in a study of cytomegalovirus exposure and HLA in healthy donors (dated by TCRdb to about 2017). Notes on the research overall: According to a later analysis, the approximately 120 validation repertoires were produced on the same platform as the roughly 600 repertoires of the first cohort. Besides the first cohort of approximately 670 subjects, a separate validation cohort made up of 120 different subjects was used. To predict cytomegalovirus infection status, the study combined high-throughput TCR immunosequencing, statistical association of individual TCRs with disease status, and machine learning. The study was designed to test whether signatures of past pathogen exposure could be identified by cataloging public T cell receptors.

The donors were included in the validation cohort of 120 subjects, a group kept apart from the roughly 700-subject first cohort. With regard to this clone: Its antigen specificity is not known. Base qualities were left out, and no much larger clone turns up one base away.

The paper as a whole reports these results and caveats: A later analysis lacked HLA typing for the validation cohort, so it scored co-occurrence in that cohort across all 110 or so repertoires. Across donors, most TCR sequences were observed very rarely, whereas some public TCRs were present in many individuals. In vitro tests confirmed that a few of the cytomegalovirus-associated TCR beta chains recognize cytomegalovirus antigens. A later analysis found that TCRs clustered in the first cohort also tended to co-occur in the roughly 120 validation repertoires, with approximately 94% of cluster scores above 0. It was suggested by the authors that the approach could potentially be generalized to other disease states and immunological phenotypes. The classifier was reported to diagnose cytomegalovirus status with high specificity and sensitivity in both the original cohort and the validation cohort. A total of about 150 TCR beta chains were listed by the study as associated with cytomegalovirus.

The method was the immunoSEQ multiplex PCR assay. As for how the authors treated the data: A statistical classification framework was built to diagnose cytomegalovirus status from the catalog of TCR beta chain sequences. Sourced from immuneACCESS, this table was stored by TCRdb with only in-frame sequences that have V and J called. A share of the clones is absent; for the studies checked, an unresolved V gene accounts for under half, and the remainder has no known explanation. The DNA was the basis for D and trimming; V, J and clone size are from that table. This sample comprises over 60,000 clones, 94% of them detected only once. The top ten constitute about 4.4% of the sample. The TCR was taken from a man in his late teens or twenties in good health and CMV-seropositive. The sequencing input was PBMCs.

The sequence in DNA is TGTGCCAGCAGCTTTGGACAGGGCGCAGATACGCAGTATTTT. Translated, this gives CASSFGQGADTQYF. The rearrangement joined TRBV7-2 to TRBJ2-3; 8 bases in between match TRBD1. Trimming removed 3 bases from V and 4 bases from J; the gene matches leave 3 bases unexplained. The germline V gene supplies CDR1 SGHTA and CDR2 FQGNSA. The CDR3 sequence holds 14 residues, the cysteine and phenylalanine included. Of the read, only the CDR3 DNA is kept; its 42 bases are in frame from base 1.